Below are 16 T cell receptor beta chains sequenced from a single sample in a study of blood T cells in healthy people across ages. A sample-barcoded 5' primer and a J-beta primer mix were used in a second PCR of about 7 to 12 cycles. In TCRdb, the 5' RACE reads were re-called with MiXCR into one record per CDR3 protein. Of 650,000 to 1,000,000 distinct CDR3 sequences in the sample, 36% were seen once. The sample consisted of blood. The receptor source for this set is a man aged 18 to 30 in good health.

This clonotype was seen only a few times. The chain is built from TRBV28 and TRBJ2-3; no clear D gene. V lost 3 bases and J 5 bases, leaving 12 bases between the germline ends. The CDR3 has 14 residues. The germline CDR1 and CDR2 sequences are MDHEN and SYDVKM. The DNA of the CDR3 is TGTGCCAGCAGTTTGGTGGCTATGGAAGATACGCAGTATTTT. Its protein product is CASSLVAMEDTQYF.

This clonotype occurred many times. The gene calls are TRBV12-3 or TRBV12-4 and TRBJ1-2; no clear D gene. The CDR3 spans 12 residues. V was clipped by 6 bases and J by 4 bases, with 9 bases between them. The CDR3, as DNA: TGTGCCAGCAGCGCTTACAGCTATGGCTACACCTTC. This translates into CASSAYSYGYTF.

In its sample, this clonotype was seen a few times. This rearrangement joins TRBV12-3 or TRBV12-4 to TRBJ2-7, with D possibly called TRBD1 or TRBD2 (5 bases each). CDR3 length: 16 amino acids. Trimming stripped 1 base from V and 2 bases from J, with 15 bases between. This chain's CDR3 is CASSLELTLGAYEQYF. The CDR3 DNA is TGTGCCAGCAGTTTAGAATTGACCCTGGGGGCCTACGAGCAGTACTTC.

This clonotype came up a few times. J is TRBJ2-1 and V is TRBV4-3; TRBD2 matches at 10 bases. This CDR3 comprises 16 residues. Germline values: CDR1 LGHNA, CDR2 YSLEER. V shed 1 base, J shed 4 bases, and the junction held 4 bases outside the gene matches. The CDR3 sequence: CASSQVERGGYNEQFF. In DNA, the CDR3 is TGCGCCAGCAGCCAAGTAGAGCGGGGGGGTTACAATGAGCAGTTCTTC.

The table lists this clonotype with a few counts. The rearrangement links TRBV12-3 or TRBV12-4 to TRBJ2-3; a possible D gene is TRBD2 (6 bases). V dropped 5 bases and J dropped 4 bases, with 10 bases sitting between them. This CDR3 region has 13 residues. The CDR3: CASSRLESDTQYF. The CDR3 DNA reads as TGTGCCAGCAGTAGACTAGAATCAGATACGCAGTATTTT.

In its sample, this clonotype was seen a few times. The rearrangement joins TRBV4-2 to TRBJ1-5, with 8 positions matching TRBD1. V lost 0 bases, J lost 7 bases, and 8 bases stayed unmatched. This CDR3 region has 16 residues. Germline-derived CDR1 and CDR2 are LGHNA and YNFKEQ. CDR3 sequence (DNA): TGTGCCAGCAGCCAAGAGCATCAGGGGGCATGGCAGCCCCAGCATTTT. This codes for CASSQEHQGAWQPQHF.

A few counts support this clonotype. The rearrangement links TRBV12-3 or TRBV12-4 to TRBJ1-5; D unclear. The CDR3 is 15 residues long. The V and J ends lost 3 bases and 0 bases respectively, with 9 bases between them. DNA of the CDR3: TGTGCCAGCAGTTTGGAGACGAATAGCAATCAGCCCCAGCATTTT. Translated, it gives CASSLETNSNQPQHF.

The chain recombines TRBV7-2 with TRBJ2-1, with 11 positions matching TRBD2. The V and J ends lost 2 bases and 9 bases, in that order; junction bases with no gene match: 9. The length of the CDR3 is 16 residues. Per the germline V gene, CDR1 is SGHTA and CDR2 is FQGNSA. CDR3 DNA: TGTGCCAGCAGCTTACACCCTAGCGGGGGGTCGGGTGAGCAGTTCTTC. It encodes CASSLHPSGGSGEQFF.

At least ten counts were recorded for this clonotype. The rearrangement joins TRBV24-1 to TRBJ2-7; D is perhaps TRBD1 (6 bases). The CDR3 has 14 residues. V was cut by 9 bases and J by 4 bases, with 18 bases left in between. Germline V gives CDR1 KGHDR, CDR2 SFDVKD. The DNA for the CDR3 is TGTGCCACCGGCCTTCGGGACACGCATTACGAGCAGTACTTC. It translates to CATGLRDTHYEQYF.

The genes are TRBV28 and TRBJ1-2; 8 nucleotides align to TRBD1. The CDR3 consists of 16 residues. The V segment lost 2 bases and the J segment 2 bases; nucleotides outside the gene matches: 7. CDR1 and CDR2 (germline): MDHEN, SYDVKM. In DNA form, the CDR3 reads TGTGCCAGCAGTTTAGACGGAGGACAGGGAAACTATGGCTACACCTTC. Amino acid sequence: CASSLDGGQGNYGYTF.

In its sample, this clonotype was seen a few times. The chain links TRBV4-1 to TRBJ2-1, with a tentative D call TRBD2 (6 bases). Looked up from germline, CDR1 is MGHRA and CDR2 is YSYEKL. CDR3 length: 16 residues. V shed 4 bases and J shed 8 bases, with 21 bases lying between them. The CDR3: CASSRESMGRSDEQFF. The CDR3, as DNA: TGCGCCAGCAGCCGCGAATCTATGGGGAGGAGCGATGAGCAGTTCTTC.

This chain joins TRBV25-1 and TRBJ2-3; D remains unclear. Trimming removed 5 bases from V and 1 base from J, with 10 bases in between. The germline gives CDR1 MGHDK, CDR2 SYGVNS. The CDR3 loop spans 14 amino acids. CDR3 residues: CASSKAIGTDTQYF. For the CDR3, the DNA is TGTGCCAGCAGTAAGGCCATCGGCACAGATACGCAGTATTTT.

This chain's CDR3 is CASSLLAAADTQYF. As DNA, the CDR3 is TGTGCCAGCAGTTTATTGGCAGCGGCAGATACGCAGTATTTT. The V and J genes are TRBV27 and TRBJ2-3, with a tentative D call TRBD2 (5 bases). V shed 1 base and J shed 4 bases, with 9 bases lying between them. Germline V gene sequence: CDR1 MNHEY, CDR2 SMNVEV (reference sequence). CDR3 length: 14 residues.

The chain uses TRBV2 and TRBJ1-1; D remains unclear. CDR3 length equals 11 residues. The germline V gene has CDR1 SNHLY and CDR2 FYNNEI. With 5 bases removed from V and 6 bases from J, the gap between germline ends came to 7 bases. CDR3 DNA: TGTGCCAGCAGTCCGTACGCTGAAGCTTTCTTT. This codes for CASSPYAEAFF. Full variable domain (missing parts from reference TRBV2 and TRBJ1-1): EPEVTQTPSHQVTQMGQEVILRCVPISNHLYFYWYRQILGQKVEFLVSFYNNEISEKSEIFDDQFSVERPDGSNFTLKIRSTKLEDSAMYFCASSPYAEAFFGQGTRLTVV.

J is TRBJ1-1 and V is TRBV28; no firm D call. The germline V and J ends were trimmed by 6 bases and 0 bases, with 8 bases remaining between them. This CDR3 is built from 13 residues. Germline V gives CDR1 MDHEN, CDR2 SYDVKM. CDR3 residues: CASRRPMNTEAFF. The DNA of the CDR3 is TGTGCCAGCAGAAGGCCCATGAACACTGAAGCTTTCTTT. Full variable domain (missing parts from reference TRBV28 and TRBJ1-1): DVKVTQSSRYLVKRTGEKVFLECVQDMDHENMFWYRQDPGLGLRLIYFSYDVKMKEKGDIPEGYSVSREKKERFSLILESASTNQTSMYLCASRRPMNTEAFFGQGTRLTVV.

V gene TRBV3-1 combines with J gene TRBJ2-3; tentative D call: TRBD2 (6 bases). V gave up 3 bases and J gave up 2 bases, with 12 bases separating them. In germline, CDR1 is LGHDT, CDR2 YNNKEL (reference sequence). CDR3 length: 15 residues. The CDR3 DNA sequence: TGTGCCAGCAGCCATCCCGGGACTGCCACAGATACGCAGTATTTT. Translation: CASSHPGTATDTQYF.